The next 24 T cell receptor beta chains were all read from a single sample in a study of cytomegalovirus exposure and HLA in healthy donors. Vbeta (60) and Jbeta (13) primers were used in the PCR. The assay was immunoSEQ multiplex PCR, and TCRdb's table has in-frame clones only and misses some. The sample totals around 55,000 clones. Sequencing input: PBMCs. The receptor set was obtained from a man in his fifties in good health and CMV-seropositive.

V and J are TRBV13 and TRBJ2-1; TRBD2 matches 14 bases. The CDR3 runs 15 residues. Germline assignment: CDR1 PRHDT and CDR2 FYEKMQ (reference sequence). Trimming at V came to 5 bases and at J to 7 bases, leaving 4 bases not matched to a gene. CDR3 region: CASSKGLAGVNEQFF. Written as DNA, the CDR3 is TGTGCCAGCAGCAAGGGACTAGCGGGGGTTAATGAGCAGTTCTTC.

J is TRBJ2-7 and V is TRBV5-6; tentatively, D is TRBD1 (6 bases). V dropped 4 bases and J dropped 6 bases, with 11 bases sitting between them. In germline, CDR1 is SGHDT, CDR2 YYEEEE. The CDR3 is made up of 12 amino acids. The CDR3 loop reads CASSEGDREQYF. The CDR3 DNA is TGTGCCAGCAGCGAGGGGGACCGCGAGCAGTACTTC.

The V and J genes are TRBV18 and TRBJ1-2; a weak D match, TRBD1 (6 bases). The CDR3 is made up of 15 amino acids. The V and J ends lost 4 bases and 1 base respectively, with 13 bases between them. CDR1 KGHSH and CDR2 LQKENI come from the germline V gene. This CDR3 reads CASSLDSRGNYGYTF. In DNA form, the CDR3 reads TGTGCCAGCTCACTGGACTCCAGGGGTAACTATGGCTACACCTTC.

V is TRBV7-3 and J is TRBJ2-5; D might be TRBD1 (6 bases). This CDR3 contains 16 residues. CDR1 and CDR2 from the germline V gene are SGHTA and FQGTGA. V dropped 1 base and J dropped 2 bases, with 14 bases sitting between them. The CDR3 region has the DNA TGTGCCAGCAGCTTAAAGGGCGACAGGTTTCAAGAGACCCAGTACTTC. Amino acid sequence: CASSLKGDRFQETQYF.

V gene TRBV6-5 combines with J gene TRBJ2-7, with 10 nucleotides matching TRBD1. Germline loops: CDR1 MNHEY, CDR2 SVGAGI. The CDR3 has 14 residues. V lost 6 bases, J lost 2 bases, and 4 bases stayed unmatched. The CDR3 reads CASRRDRGAYEQYF. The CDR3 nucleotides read TGTGCCAGCAGGCGGGACAGGGGAGCCTACGAGCAGTACTTC.

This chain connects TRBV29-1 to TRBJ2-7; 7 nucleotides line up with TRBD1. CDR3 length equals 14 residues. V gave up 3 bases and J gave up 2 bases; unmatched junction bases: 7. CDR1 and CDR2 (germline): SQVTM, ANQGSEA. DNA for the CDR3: TGCAGCGTTGAGGGGACAGCTCACCCCTACGAGCAGTACTTC. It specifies CSVEGTAHPYEQYF.

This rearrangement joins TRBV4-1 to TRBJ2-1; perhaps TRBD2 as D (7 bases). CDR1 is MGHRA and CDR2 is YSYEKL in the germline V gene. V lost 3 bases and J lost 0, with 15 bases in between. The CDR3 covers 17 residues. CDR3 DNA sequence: TGCGCCAGCAGCCACCTCTGGGGGGGCCCCTCCTACAATGAGCAGTTCTTC. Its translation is CASSHLWGGPSYNEQFF.

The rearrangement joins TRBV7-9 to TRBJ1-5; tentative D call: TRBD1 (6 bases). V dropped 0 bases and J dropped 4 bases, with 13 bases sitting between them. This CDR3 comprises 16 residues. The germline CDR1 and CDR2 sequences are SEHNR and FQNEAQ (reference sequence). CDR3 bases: TGTGCCAGCAGCTTAGCGCGGGGGGCGGTTAATCAGCCCCAGCATTTT. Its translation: CASSLARGAVNQPQHF. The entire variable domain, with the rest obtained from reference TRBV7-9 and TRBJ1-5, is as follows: DTGVSQNPRHKITKRGQNVTFRCDPISEHNRLYWYRQTLGQGPEFLTYFQNEAQLEKSRLLSDRFSAERPKGSFSTLEIQRTEQGDSAMYLCASSLARGAVNQPQHFGDGTRLSIL.

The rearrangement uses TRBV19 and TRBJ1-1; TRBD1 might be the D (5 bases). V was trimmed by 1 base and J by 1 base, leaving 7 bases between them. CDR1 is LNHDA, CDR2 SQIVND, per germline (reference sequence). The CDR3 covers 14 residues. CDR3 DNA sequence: TGTGCCAGTAGTATAGGCGGACAGAACACTGAAGCTTTCTTT. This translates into CASSIGGQNTEAFF.

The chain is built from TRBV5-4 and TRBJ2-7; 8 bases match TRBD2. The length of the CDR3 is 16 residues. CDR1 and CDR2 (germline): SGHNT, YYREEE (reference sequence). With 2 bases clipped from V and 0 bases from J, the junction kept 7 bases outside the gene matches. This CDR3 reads CASSFGGGRPSYEQYF. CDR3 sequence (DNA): TGTGCCAGCAGCTTCGGGGGCGGGAGGCCCTCCTACGAGCAGTACTTC.

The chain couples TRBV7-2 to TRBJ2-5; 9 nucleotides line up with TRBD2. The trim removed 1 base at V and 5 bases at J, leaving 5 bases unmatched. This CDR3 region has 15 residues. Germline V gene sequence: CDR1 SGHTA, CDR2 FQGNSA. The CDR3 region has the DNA TGTGCCAGCAGCTTAGGATCTAGCGGGACGGAGACCCAGTACTTC. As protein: CASSLGSSGTETQYF. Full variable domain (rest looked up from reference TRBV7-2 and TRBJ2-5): GAGVSQSPSNKVTEKGKDVELRCDPISGHTALYWYRQSLGQGLEFLIYFQGNSAPDKSGLPSDRFSAERTGGSVSTLTIQRTQQEDSAVYLCASSLGSSGTETQYFGPGTRLLVL.

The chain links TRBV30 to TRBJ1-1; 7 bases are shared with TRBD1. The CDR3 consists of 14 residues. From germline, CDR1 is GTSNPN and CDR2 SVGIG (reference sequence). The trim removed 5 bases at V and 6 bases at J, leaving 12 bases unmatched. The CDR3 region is CAWENAGGFPEAFF. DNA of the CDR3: TGTGCCTGGGAAAACGCAGGGGGGTTCCCTGAAGCTTTCTTT.

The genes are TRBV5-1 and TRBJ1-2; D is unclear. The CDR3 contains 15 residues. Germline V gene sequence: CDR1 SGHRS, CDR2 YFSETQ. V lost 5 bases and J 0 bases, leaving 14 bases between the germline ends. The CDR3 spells CASRRLKEANYGYTF. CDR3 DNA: TGCGCCAGCAGGCGGCTGAAGGAAGCTAACTATGGCTACACCTTC.

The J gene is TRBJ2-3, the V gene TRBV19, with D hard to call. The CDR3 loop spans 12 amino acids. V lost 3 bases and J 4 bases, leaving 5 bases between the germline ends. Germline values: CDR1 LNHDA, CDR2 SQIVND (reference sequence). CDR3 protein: CASSIPADTQYF. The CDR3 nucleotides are TGTGCCAGTAGTATCCCGGCAGATACGCAGTATTTT.

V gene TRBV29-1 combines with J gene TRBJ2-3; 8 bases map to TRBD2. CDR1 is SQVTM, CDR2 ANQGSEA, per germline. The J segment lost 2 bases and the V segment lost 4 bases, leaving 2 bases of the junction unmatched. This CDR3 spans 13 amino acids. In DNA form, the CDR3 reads TGCAGCGTTGGACTAGCGCTCACAGATACGCAGTATTTT. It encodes CSVGLALTDTQYF.

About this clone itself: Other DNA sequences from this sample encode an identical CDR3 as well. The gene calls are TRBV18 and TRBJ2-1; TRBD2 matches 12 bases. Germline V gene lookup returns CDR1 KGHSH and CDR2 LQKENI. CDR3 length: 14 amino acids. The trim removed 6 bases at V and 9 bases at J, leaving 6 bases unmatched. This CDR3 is CASSPGLAGGEQFF. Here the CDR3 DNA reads TGTGCCAGCTCCCCGGGACTAGCGGGCGGTGAGCAGTTCTTC. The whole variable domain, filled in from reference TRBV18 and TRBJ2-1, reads NAGVMQNPRHLVRRRGQEARLRCSPMKGHSHVYWYRQLPEEGLKFMVYLQKENIIDESGMPKERFSAEFPKEGPSILRIQQVVRGDSAAYFCASSPGLAGGEQFFGPGTRLTVL.

The CDR3 loop reads CASSLVSGGSYEQYF. CDR3 bases: TGTGCCAGCAGCTTAGTGTCAGGGGGTTCCTACGAGCAGTACTTC. The chain combines TRBV11-2 with TRBJ2-7; 7 bases are shared with TRBD1. Germline V gives CDR1 SGHAT, CDR2 FQNNGV. The length of the CDR3 is 15 residues. V shed 1 base, J shed 1 base, and the junction held 4 bases outside the gene matches.

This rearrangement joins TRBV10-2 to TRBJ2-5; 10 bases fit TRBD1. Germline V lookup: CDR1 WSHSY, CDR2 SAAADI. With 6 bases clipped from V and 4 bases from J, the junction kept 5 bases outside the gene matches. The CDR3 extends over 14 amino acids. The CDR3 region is CASRGQGSIETQYF. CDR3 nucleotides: TGCGCCAGCAGGGGACAGGGGAGTATAGAGACCCAGTACTTC.

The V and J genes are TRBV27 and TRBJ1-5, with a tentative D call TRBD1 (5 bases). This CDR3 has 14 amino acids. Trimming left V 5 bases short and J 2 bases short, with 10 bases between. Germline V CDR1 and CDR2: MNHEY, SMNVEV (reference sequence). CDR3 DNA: TGTGCCAGCAGTCCCCGGGGGGGCAATCAGCCCCAGCATTTT. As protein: CASSPRGGNQPQHF.

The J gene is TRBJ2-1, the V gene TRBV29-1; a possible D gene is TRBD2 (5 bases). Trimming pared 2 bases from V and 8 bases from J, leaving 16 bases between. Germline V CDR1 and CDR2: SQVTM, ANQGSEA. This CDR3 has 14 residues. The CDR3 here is CSVETLGSADEQFF. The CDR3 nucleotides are TGCAGCGTTGAAACGCTCGGTAGCGCGGATGAGCAGTTCTTC.

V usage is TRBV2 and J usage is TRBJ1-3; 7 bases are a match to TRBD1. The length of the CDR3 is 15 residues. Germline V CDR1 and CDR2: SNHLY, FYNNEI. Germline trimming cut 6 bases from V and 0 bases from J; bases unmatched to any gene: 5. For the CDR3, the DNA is TGTGCCAGCAGACTGGACAGGTTCTCTGGAAACACCATATATTTT. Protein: CASRLDRFSGNTIYF.

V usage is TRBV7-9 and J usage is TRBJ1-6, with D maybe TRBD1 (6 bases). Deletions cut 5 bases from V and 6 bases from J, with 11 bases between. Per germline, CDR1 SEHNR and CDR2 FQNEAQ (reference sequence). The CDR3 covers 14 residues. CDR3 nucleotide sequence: TGTGCCAGCAGCCGCGGACAGCCTAATTCACCCCTCCACTTT. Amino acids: CASSRGQPNSPLHF.

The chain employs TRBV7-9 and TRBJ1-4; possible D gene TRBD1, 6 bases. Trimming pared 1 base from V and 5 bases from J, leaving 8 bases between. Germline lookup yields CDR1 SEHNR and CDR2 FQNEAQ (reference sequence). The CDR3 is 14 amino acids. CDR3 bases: TGTGCCAGCAGCTTAGACAGGGCAAATGAAAAACTGTTTTTT. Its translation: CASSLDRANEKLFF.

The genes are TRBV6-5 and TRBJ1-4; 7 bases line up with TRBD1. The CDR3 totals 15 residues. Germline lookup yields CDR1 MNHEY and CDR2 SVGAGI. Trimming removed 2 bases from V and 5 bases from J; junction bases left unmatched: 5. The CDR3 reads CASSYTTGPNEKLFF. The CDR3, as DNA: TGTGCCAGCAGTTACACGACAGGGCCCAATGAAAAACTGTTTTTT.